This entry lists 20 T cell receptor beta chains sequenced from one sample in a study of OX40 agonist ivuxolimab in advanced cancers. Using immunoSEQ multiplex PCR, the repertoire was profiled, and TCRdb retains in-frame clones only, with some absent. The repertoire holds around 94,000 clones, with around 91% as singletons. Sequenced material: CD4+ or CD8+ T cells sorted from blood, taken in a trial of the OX40 agonist ivuxolimab. The source of these receptors is an adult with an advanced solid tumor such as melanoma, head and neck, liver or kidney cancer.

V gene TRBV9 combines with J gene TRBJ2-3, with 8 bases fitting TRBD2. V lost 0 bases, J lost 5 bases, and 11 bases stayed unmatched. The CDR3 runs to 17 residues. The germline V gene encodes CDR1 SGDLS and CDR2 YYNGEE. This CDR3 reads CASSVAASGPRGDTQYF. CDR3 nucleotides: TGTGCCAGCAGCGTAGCGGCTAGCGGGCCCCGGGGAGATACGCAGTATTTT.

The chain employs TRBV5-1 and TRBJ1-5; TRBD1 matches at 7 bases. From germline, CDR1 is SGHRS and CDR2 YFSETQ. The CDR3 loop spans 14 amino acids. The junction had 5 bases not matched to a gene; V was cut back by 3 bases and J by 5 bases. Here the CDR3 DNA reads TGCGCCAGCAGCTCTGGACAGGAGGATCAGCCCCAGCATTTT. This encodes CASSSGQEDQPQHF. Supplemented by reference TRBV5-1 and TRBJ1-5, the full variable domain reads KAGVTQTPRYLIKTRGQQVTLSCSPISGHRSVSWYQQTPGQGLQFLFEYFSETQRNKGNFPGRFSGRQFSNSRSEMNVSTLELGDSALYLCASSSGQEDQPQHFGDGTRLSIL.

The chain joins TRBV7-8 to TRBJ1-3, with D possibly matching TRBD1 (5 bases). Per germline, CDR1 SGHVS and CDR2 FQNEAQ. V lost 2 bases and J 7 bases, leaving 9 bases between the germline ends. This CDR3 comprises 13 residues. CDR3 DNA: TGTGCCAGCAGCTTACAGGGTTTTAACACCATATATTTT. It codes for CASSLQGFNTIYF.

The J gene is TRBJ2-7, the V gene TRBV7-8; D unresolved. V lost 0 bases, J lost 4 bases, and 13 bases lay in between. Germline V lookup: CDR1 SGHVS, CDR2 FQNEAQ. The CDR3 sequence is 15 residues long. The CDR3 DNA is TGTGCCAGCAGCTTAGCTGAATCGGGTAGATACGAGCAGTACTTC. It specifies CASSLAESGRYEQYF.

V gene TRBV5-1 combines with J gene TRBJ2-1; 8 bases are shared with TRBD2. The V segment lost 0 bases and the J segment 7 bases; nucleotides outside the gene matches: 9. CDR3 length equals 16 residues. Germline V CDR1 and CDR2: SGHRS, YFSETQ. CDR3 DNA sequence: TGCGCCAGCAGCTTGGTACTCCTAGCGGGCCGTAATGAGCAGTTCTTC. It codes for CASSLVLLAGRNEQFF.

DNA for the CDR3: TGTGCCAGCAGTTACAGGGGGCTAGGGAGCAATCAGCCCCAGCATTTT. Translated, it gives CASSYRGLGSNQPQHF. This chain uses TRBV6-6 with TRBJ1-5, with 7 bases matching TRBD1. V gave up 2 bases and J gave up 1 base; unmatched junction bases: 5. The CDR3 is 16 residues long. From germline, CDR1 is MNHNY and CDR2 SVGAGI (reference sequence).

This clone has only one observation. This chain connects TRBV9 to TRBJ2-2; TRBD2 matches 11 bases. Germline V lookup: CDR1 SGDLS, CDR2 YYNGEE. The CDR3 sequence is 14 residues long. V trimming: 7 bases; J trimming: 2 bases; junction bases outside the gene matches: 1. The CDR3, as DNA: TGTGCCAGCGGACTAGCGGGTAACACCGGGGAGCTGTTTTTT. Protein: CASGLAGNTGELFF.

J is TRBJ1-1 and V is TRBV29-1; no reliable D call. CDR1 and CDR2 from the germline V gene are SQVTM and ANQGSEA. The CDR3 covers 14 residues. V was clipped by 6 bases and J by 0 bases, with 14 bases between them. The CDR3 DNA sequence: TGCAGCGTCAGACCGCAAATAATGAACACTGAAGCTTTCTTT. Residues: CSVRPQIMNTEAFF.

The genes are TRBV6-4 and TRBJ2-3; TRBD2 matches 7 bases. The CDR3 consists of 14 residues. The germline V gene encodes CDR1 MRHNA and CDR2 SNTAGT. Germline trimming cut 6 bases from V and 2 bases from J; bases unmatched to any gene: 5. The CDR3 bases are TGTGCCAGCAGGCGAGCGGGACCCACAGATACGCAGTATTTT. Translation: CASRRAGPTDTQYF.

This clone appeared once. This rearrangement joins TRBV11-2 to TRBJ2-7; the match to TRBD2 covers 12 bases. The CDR3 is made up of 16 amino acids. Germline CDR1 SGHAT, CDR2 FQNNGV. The junction had 4 bases not matched to a gene; V was cut back by 2 bases and J by 2 bases. CDR3 region: CASSLRTSGVPYEQYF. DNA for the CDR3: TGTGCCAGCAGCTTAAGGACTAGCGGGGTCCCCTACGAGCAGTACTTC. Complete variable domain (other parts from reference TRBV11-2 and TRBJ2-7): EAGVAQSPRYKIIEKRQSVAFWCNPISGHATLYWYQQILGQGPKLLIQFQNNGVVDDSQLPKDRFSAERLKGVDSTLKIQPAKLEDSAVYLCASSLRTSGVPYEQYFGPGTRLTVT.

The chain employs TRBV29-1 and TRBJ2-1; 9 bases match TRBD1. The CDR3 is 15 residues long. The V and J ends lost 7 bases and 4 bases, in that order; junction bases with no gene match: 11. Germline V gene sequence: CDR1 SQVTM, CDR2 ANQGSEA. CDR3 loop: CSAPDRGSTYNEQFF. CDR3 DNA: TGCAGCGCCCCGGACAGGGGATCTACATACAATGAGCAGTTCTTC.

The CDR3 region has the DNA TGTGCCAGCAGCCCAACGAGGACGGCGGTGAACACTGAAGCTTTCTTT. It encodes CASSPTRTAVNTEAFF. V gene TRBV25-1 combines with J gene TRBJ1-1; D remains ambiguous. The CDR3 consists of 16 residues. Germline V gives CDR1 MGHDK, CDR2 SYGVNS. Deletions cut 6 bases from V and 0 bases from J, with 17 bases between.

The chain couples TRBV19 to TRBJ2-3; D possibly matches TRBD1 or TRBD2 (6 bases each). This CDR3 is built from 14 residues. V lost 5 bases to trimming and J lost 2 bases, with 11 bases between them. The germline V gene has CDR1 LNHDA and CDR2 SQIVND (reference sequence). CDR3 in amino acids: CASSQGTFTDTQYF. The CDR3 nucleotides read TGTGCCAGTAGTCAGGGGACTTTCACAGATACGCAGTATTTT.

The rearrangement joins TRBV30 to TRBJ2-2; TRBD1 matches 10 bases. This CDR3 region has 16 residues. V lost 1 base to trimming and J lost 1 base; unmatched junction nucleotides: 3. Per the germline V gene, CDR1 is GTSNPN and CDR2 is SVGIG (reference sequence). The CDR3 nucleotides are TGTGCCTGGAGTGGAGGGACAGGGGAGAACACCGGGGAGCTGTTTTTT. It is translated as CAWSGGTGENTGELFF.

The chain joins TRBV7-6 to TRBJ2-2; 9 nucleotides align to TRBD1. J lost 6 bases, V lost 4 bases, and 9 bases had no gene match. The CDR3 runs 16 residues. Germline CDR1 and CDR2: SGHVS and FNYEAQ. CDR3: CASSSRRQGVAGELFF. CDR3 sequence (DNA): TGTGCCAGCAGCTCCAGAAGACAGGGGGTAGCCGGGGAGCTGTTTTTT.

The rearrangement uses TRBV5-4 and TRBJ2-7, with 7 nucleotides matching TRBD2. CDR3 length equals 13 residues. J was trimmed by 3 bases and V by 4 bases; bases with no gene match: 4. In germline, CDR1 is SGHNT, CDR2 YYREEE (reference sequence). The CDR3 nucleotides are TGTGCCAGCAGCCCTGGACTAGACTACGAGCAGTACTTC. Its protein is CASSPGLDYEQYF.

This chain joins TRBV12-5 and TRBJ2-5; 7 bases match TRBD2. Germline V lookup: CDR1 LGHNT, CDR2 FRNRAP. The CDR3 covers 13 residues. V gave up 4 bases and J gave up 5 bases; unmatched junction bases: 4. The DNA for the CDR3 is TGTGCTAGTGGTTCTACGCGGGGGGAGACCCAGTACTTC. Amino acid sequence: CASGSTRGETQYF.

This clone is a singleton in its sample. V gene TRBV9 combines with J gene TRBJ2-1; the D gene could be TRBD1 or TRBD2 (5 bases each). Trimming removed 4 bases at V and 8 bases at J, with 25 bases between. Germline-derived CDR1 and CDR2 are SGDLS and YYNGEE. CDR3 length: 17 residues. The CDR3 loop reads CASSPPRDLFLFDEQFF. Written as DNA, the CDR3 is TGTGCCAGCAGCCCTCCCCGGGACCTCTTCCTTTTTGATGAGCAGTTCTTC. Looking up the rest from reference TRBV9 and TRBJ2-1 gives the full variable domain: DSGVTQTPKHLITATGQRVTLRCSPRSGDLSVYWYQQSLDQGLQFLIQYYNGEERAKGNILERFSAQQFPDLHSELNLSSLELGDSALYFCASSPPRDLFLFDEQFFGPGTRLTVL.

The V call is TRBV7-3, the J call TRBJ2-1; TRBD2 matches 12 bases. The V and J ends lost 4 bases and 9 bases, in that order; junction bases with no gene match: 7. The germline V gene has CDR1 SGHTA and CDR2 FQGTGA. The CDR3 contains 15 residues. In nucleotides, the CDR3 is TGTGCCAGCAGCTCCACGGGACTAGCGGGTGGTGAGCAGTTCTTC. As protein: CASSSTGLAGGEQFF.

CDR3 loop: CASSLEAGGNEQFF. The CDR3, as DNA: TGTGCCAGCAGCTTAGAAGCCGGGGGCAATGAGCAGTTCTTC. The chain combines TRBV5-4 with TRBJ2-1, with a weak D call TRBD2 (6 bases). Trimming pared 2 bases from V and 6 bases from J, leaving 12 bases between. CDR1 and CDR2 from the germline V gene are SGHNT and YYREEE (reference sequence). This CDR3 has 14 residues.